One sample yielded the 22 T cell receptor beta chains listed below, sequenced in a study of blood T cell repertoires in COVID-19. The protocol was immunoSEQ multiplex PCR, while the TCRdb copy is restricted to in-frame clones and leaves out a portion. The table includes 150,000 to 200,000 clones, about 81% detected once. Sequenced sample: peripheral blood. These TCRs come from a woman at least 80 years old with COVID-19, enrolled during active disease.

A single count supports this clone. The chain couples TRBV12-3 or TRBV12-4 to TRBJ2-3; tentatively, D is TRBD1 (5 bases). The CDR3 is made up of 12 amino acids. The germline V and J ends were trimmed by 5 bases and 9 bases, with 12 bases remaining between them. The CDR3 spells CASSPTGSTQYF. The CDR3 region has the DNA TGTGCCAGCAGTCCCACAGGTAGCACGCAGTATTTT.

The rearrangement joins TRBV5-6 to TRBJ2-7; 7 nucleotides line up with TRBD1. The CDR3 covers 13 residues. J gave up 0 bases and V 6 bases, and 3 bases lay outside the gene matches. Germline V gene lookup returns CDR1 SGHDT and CDR2 YYEEEE. CDR3 coding DNA: TGTGCCAGCAAAAGGACAGGCTCCTACGAGCAGTACTTC. It specifies CASKRTGSYEQYF. The full variable domain, with the rest looked up from reference TRBV5-6 and TRBJ2-7, is DAGVTQSPTHLIKTRGQQVTLRCSPKSGHDTVSWYQQALGQGPQFIFQYYEEEERQRGNFPDRFSGHQFPNYSSELNVNALLLGDSALYLCASKRTGSYEQYFGPGTRLTVT.

This clone was seen only once. The rearrangement links TRBV4-3 to TRBJ2-3; the match to TRBD2 covers 10 bases. This CDR3 contains 16 residues. The junction had 10 bases not matched to a gene; V was cut back by 1 base and J by 9 bases. CDR1 and CDR2 (germline): LGHNA, YSLEER. CDR3 amino acids: CASSQGRSLAGETQYF. The CDR3 DNA is TGCGCCAGCAGCCAAGGCCGGAGCCTAGCGGGGGAGACGCAGTATTTT.

There are a few counts of this clone. The chain has TRBV27 and TRBJ2-1, with D maybe TRBD2 (5 bases). CDR1 and CDR2 (germline): MNHEY, SMNVEV (reference sequence). Trimming took 5 bases from V and 0 from J, leaving 8 bases between them. The CDR3 has 14 residues. The CDR3 sequence is CASSVEGSYNEQFF. CDR3 nucleotide sequence: TGTGCCAGCAGTGTAGAGGGCTCCTACAATGAGCAGTTCTTC.

V is TRBV28 and J is TRBJ1-5, with a possible D match to TRBD1 (5 bases). The germline CDR1 and CDR2 sequences are MDHEN and SYDVKM. This CDR3 has 14 amino acids. Trimming stripped 8 bases from V and 4 bases from J, with 15 bases between. This chain's CDR3 is CASSYLQANQPQHF. The CDR3 region has the DNA TGTGCCAGCTCCTACCTACAGGCGAATCAGCCCCAGCATTTT.

The chain joins TRBV7-2 to TRBJ1-5; a weak D match, TRBD1 (5 bases). V was shortened by 5 bases and J by 0 bases, with 11 bases between the two germline ends. Germline V gene lookup returns CDR1 SGHTA and CDR2 FQGNSA. The CDR3 is 15 residues long. CDR3: CASSPDSLSNQPQHF. Here the CDR3 DNA reads TGTGCCAGCAGCCCTGACAGTCTTAGCAATCAGCCCCAGCATTTT.

This clone came up a few times. The V gene is TRBV19, the J gene TRBJ1-2; D is possibly TRBD1 (5 bases). Trimming left V 1 base short and J 3 bases short, with 12 bases between. CDR1 and CDR2 (germline): LNHDA, SQIVND (reference sequence). The length of the CDR3 is 15 residues. The DNA of the CDR3 is TGTGCCAGTAGTATAGTGGGGGGACCGTACTATGGCTACACCTTC. Encoded protein: CASSIVGGPYYGYTF.

The chain links TRBV12-3 or TRBV12-4 to TRBJ1-2, with D unresolved. V dropped 3 bases and J dropped 6 bases, with 8 bases sitting between them. This CDR3 region has 12 residues. The CDR3 sequence: CASSLRRDGYTF. CDR3 DNA: TGTGCCAGCAGTTTGCGGAGAGATGGCTACACCTTC.

The chain carries TRBV7-2 and TRBJ2-7; 7 positions match TRBD2. The CDR3 has 15 amino acids. Germline CDR1 reads SGHTA; CDR2 reads FQGNSA. The J segment lost 1 base and the V segment lost 5 bases, leaving 8 bases of the junction unmatched. This chain's CDR3 is CASSHIFGGSYEQYF. CDR3 in DNA: TGTGCCAGCAGCCATATATTCGGGGGGTCCTACGAGCAGTACTTC.

This clone was counted once. CDR3 sequence reads: CASSRPTGAHGYTF. In nucleotides, the CDR3 is TGTGCCAGCAGCCGCCCCACAGGGGCGCATGGCTACACCTTC. This chain joins TRBV6-6 and TRBJ1-2; 7 nucleotides line up with TRBD1. The CDR3 consists of 14 residues. Trimming took 6 bases from V and 6 from J; bases not matched to a gene: 10. Germline CDR1 MNHNY, CDR2 SVGAGI (reference sequence).

As DNA, the CDR3 is TGTGCCAGTAGCGGGGGACAGGGGCTTCCTCGAGGGAGGTCCTACGAGCAGTACTTC. Translation: CASSGGQGLPRGRSYEQYF. J is TRBJ2-7 and V is TRBV19, with 10 bases that match TRBD1. J gave up 1 base and V 6 bases, and 18 bases lay outside the gene matches. Germline V CDR1 and CDR2: LNHDA, SQIVND (reference sequence). This CDR3 spans 19 amino acids.

The chain recombines TRBV7-9 with TRBJ1-1, with 8 bases lining up with TRBD1. The CDR3 loop spans 17 amino acids. Germline V gives CDR1 SEHNR, CDR2 FQNEAQ (reference sequence). With V trimmed by 5 bases and J by 4 bases, 15 bases remained unmatched. The CDR3 protein is CASSPTIPTGDGTEAFF. For the CDR3, the DNA is TGTGCCAGCAGCCCGACCATACCGACAGGGGACGGCACTGAAGCTTTCTTT.

The rearrangement uses TRBV18 and TRBJ1-1, with 10 bases that match TRBD1. Germline V CDR1 and CDR2: KGHSH, LQKENI. The length of the CDR3 is 13 residues. V lost 10 bases and J lost 1; bases outside the gene matches: 3. The CDR3 DNA sequence: TGTGCCACCGACAGGGGGCCGAACACTGAAGCTTTCTTT. Translation gives CATDRGPNTEAFF.

The J gene is TRBJ2-7, the V gene TRBV18; D is possibly TRBD1 (6 bases). V lost 0 bases and J lost 5, with 20 bases in between. The CDR3 sequence is 17 residues long. Germline V CDR1 and CDR2: KGHSH, LQKENI. CDR3 coding DNA: TGTGCCAGCTCACCACCGAACTCCCGTGGGGGCGCGGACGAGCAGTACTTC. It translates to CASSPPNSRGGADEQYF.

As concerns this clone: One junction end disagrees with the germline gene, perhaps due to a read error. The J gene is TRBJ2-2, the V gene TRBV18; D might be TRBD2 (5 bases). This CDR3 region has 12 residues. Germline CDR1 reads KGHSH; CDR2 reads LQKENI. The CDR3 DNA sequence: TGTGCCAGCTCACCAGGAACCGGGGAGCTATTTTTT. Its protein is CASSPGTGELFF.

V and J are TRBV18 and TRBJ2-7; tentative D call: TRBD1 (5 bases). Trimming took 3 bases from V and 3 from J, leaving 18 bases between them. CDR1 and CDR2 from the germline V gene are KGHSH and LQKENI. The CDR3 covers 16 residues. In nucleotides, the CDR3 is TGTGCCAGCTCACCTCCTACAGGAGATACGTTCTACGAGCAGTACTTC. Protein sequence: CASSPPTGDTFYEQYF.

Here the CDR3 DNA reads TGCGCCAGCAGCTCAAGTACTAGCGGGAGCACCGGGGAGCTGTTTTTT. Protein: CASSSSTSGSTGELFF. This sequence joins TRBV5-1 and TRBJ2-2; the match to TRBD2 covers 11 bases. CDR1 and CDR2 (germline): SGHRS, YFSETQ. V gave up 3 bases and J gave up 4 bases; unmatched junction bases: 5. The CDR3 totals 16 residues.

The sample holds one count of this clone. The chain carries TRBV5-1 and TRBJ1-1, with 11 nucleotides matching TRBD1. Germline trimming cut 4 bases from V and 6 bases from J; bases unmatched to any gene: 5. Looked up from germline, CDR1 is SGHRS and CDR2 is YFSETQ. This CDR3 comprises 14 residues. In nucleotides, the CDR3 is TGCGCCAGCAGCCCCGGGACAGGGGGTGCTGAAGCTTTCTTT. It is translated as CASSPGTGGAEAFF.

CDR3 amino acids: CASRKVQGFGTSQSFLAQETQYF. The CDR3 DNA follows: TGCGCCAGCAGAAAGGTACAGGGGTTTGGGACCAGCCAGAGTTTTTTGGCACAAGAGACCCAGTACTTC. The chain carries TRBV5-1 and TRBJ2-5, with 7 bases matching TRBD1. The V gene's germline CDR1 is SGHRS and CDR2 YFSETQ. This CDR3 is 23 amino acids long. After removal of 5 bases from V and 2 bases from J, the junction contained 33 bases not matched to a gene.

This clone was picked up a small number of times. This chain connects TRBV5-1 to TRBJ2-7, with D possibly TRBD2 on 6 matching bases. This CDR3 is 15 amino acids long. Trimming cost V 0 bases and J 1 base, with 11 bases left between them. CDR1 is SGHRS, CDR2 YFSETQ, per germline. In nucleotides, the CDR3 is TGCGCCAGCAGCTTGGCGCCGGGACTTTCCTACGAGCAGTACTTC. Protein: CASSLAPGLSYEQYF.

The chain uses TRBV4-2 and TRBJ2-7, with D maybe TRBD2 (6 bases). V gave up 3 bases and J gave up 0 bases, with 12 bases separating them. CDR1 LGHNA and CDR2 YNFKEQ come from the germline V gene. This CDR3 has 15 amino acids. The CDR3 is CASSQGLLSSYEQYF. The CDR3 region has the DNA TGTGCCAGCAGCCAGGGACTTCTGAGCTCCTACGAGCAGTACTTC.

The rearrangement joins TRBV19 to TRBJ2-7, with 7 bases lining up with TRBD2. Trimming removed 0 bases from V and 0 bases from J; junction bases left unmatched: 8. Germline V CDR1 and CDR2: LNHDA, SQIVND (reference sequence). The length of the CDR3 is 17 residues. The DNA of the CDR3 is TGTGCCAGTAGTATAGATCTAGAAGCGGGGAGCTCCTACGAGCAGTACTTC. As protein: CASSIDLEAGSSYEQYF.